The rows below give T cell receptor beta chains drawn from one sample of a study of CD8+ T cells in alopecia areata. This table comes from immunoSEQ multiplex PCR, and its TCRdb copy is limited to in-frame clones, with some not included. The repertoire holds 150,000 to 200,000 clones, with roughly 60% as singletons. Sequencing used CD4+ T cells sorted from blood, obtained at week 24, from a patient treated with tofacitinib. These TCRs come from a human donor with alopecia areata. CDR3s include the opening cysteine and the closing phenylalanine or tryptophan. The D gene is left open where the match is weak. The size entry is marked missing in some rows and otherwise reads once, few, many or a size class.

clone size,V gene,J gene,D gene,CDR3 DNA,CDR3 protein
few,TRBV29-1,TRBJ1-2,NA,TGCAGCGTTGGGGCCCTTAACTCCTATGGCTACACCTTC,CSVGALNSYGYTF
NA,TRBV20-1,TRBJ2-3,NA,TGCAGTGCTAGGGCAGCAGATACGCAGTATTTT,CSARAADTQYF
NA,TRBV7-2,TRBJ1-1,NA,TGTGCCAGCAGCTCGGAAAAGGGGGGGAGCACTGAAGCTTTCTTT,CASSSEKGGSTEAFF
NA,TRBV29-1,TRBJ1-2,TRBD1,TGCAGCGTTCCTAGGACAGGCAATAACTATGGCTACACCTTC,CSVPRTGNNYGYTF
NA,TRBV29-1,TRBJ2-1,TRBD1,TGCAGCGTCCGCAGCAGGGGGCACTACAATGAGCAGTTCTTC,CSVRSRGHYNEQFF
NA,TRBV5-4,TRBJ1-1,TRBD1,TGTGCCAGCAGCTTGGGCGGGGGACAGGGATGGACTGAAGCTTTCTTT,CASSLGGGQGWTEAFF
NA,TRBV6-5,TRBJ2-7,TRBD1,TGTGCCAGCAGCGCCACAGGGGCCCTCTCCTACGAGCAGTACTTC,CASSATGALSYEQYF
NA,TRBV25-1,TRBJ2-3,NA,TGTGCCAGCAGTGCCGTTAGCACAGATACGCAGTATTTT,CASSAVSTDTQYF
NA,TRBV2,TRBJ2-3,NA,TGTGCCAGCTCCTCCTTACCATCTCGGGGGGCGGGCACAGATACGCAGTATTTT,CASSSLPSRGAGTDTQYF
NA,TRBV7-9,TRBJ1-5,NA,TGTGCCAGCAGCCCGGGACTCCTCAATCAGCCCCAGCATTTT,CASSPGLLNQPQHF
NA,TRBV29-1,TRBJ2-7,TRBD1,TGCAGCGTCGCAATGGGACAGGTGATACCCTACGAGCAGTACTTC,CSVAMGQVIPYEQYF
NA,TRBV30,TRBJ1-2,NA,TGTGCCTGGACTCCTCTGGGACAAGGCGGGACTTCGGCCTATGGCTACACCTTC,CAWTPLGQGGTSAYGYTF
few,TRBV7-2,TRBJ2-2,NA,TGTGCCAGCAGCTTAGTTTCCGGTCACACCGGGGAGCTGTTTTTT,CASSLVSGHTGELFF
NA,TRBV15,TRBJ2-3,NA,TGTGCCACCAGCAGAGCCGGGCCAACCACAGATACGCAGTATTTT,CATSRAGPTTDTQYF
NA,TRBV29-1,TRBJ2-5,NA,TGCAGCGTGACCCTGGAGACCCAGTACTTC,CSVTLETQYF
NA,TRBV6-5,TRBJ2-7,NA,TGTGCCAGCAGCCCTAGACATGGCGAGCAGTACTTC,CASSPRHGEQYF
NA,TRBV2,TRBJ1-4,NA,TGTGCCAGCAGTCCGGGGTCCGAAAAACTGTTTTTT,CASSPGSEKLFF
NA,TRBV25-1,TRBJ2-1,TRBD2,TGTGCCAGCAGTGAATCGGTCCCGGGGGGGACGGGTGAGCAGTTCTTC,CASSESVPGGTGEQFF
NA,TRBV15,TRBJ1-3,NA,TGTGCCACCAGCGGGCGGAACTCTGGAAACACCATATATTTT,CATSGRNSGNTIYF
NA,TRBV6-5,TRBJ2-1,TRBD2,TGTGCCAGCAGTTACTCGAGCGGGGGCCGGAACAATGAGCAGTTCTTC,CASSYSSGGRNNEQFF
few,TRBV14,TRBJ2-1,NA,TGTGCCAGCAGCCACCCAGCATCCCCTGAGCAGTTCTTC,CASSHPASPEQFF
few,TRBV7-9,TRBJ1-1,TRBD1,TGTGCCAGCAGGAAGACGACAGGGCAGAACACTGAAGCTTTCTTT,CASRKTTGQNTEAFF
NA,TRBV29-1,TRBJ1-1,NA,TGCAGCGTTGGGGGGATCACTGAAGCTTTCTTT,CSVGGITEAFF
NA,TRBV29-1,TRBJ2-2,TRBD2,TGCAGCGTGGGAGGCTGGCGGGGGTCCCCCACCGGGGAGCTGTTTTTT,CSVGGWRGSPTGELFF
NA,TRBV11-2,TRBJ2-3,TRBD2,TGTGCCAGCAGCTTCGGACTAGCCCACTCTTTT,CASSFGLAHSF
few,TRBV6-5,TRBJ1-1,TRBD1,TGTGCCAGCAGGGGGACAGGGAACACTGAAGCTTTCTTT,CASRGTGNTEAFF
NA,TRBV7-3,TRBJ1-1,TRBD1,TGTGCCAGCAGCTTAGGGGACAGGGCACTCACTGAAGCTTTCTTT,CASSLGDRALTEAFF
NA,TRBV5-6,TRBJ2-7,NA,TGTGCCAGCAGCTCAGATTTACAAACTTTTTACGAGCAGTACTTC,CASSSDLQTFYEQYF
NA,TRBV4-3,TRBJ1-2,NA,TGCGCCAGCAGCCAAGATAGGGGAAGGGTCGATGGCTACACCTTC,CASSQDRGRVDGYTF
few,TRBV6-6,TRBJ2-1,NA,TGTGCCAGCAGTTACTCAGGCAATGAGCAGTTCTTC,CASSYSGNEQFF
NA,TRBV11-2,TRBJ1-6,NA,TGTGCCAGCAGCACGCCACGCATCCCCAATTCACCCCTCCACTTT,CASSTPRIPNSPLHF
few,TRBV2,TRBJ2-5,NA,TGTGCCAGCAGTGAAGAGGTGCTGGGGACCCAGTACTTC,CASSEEVLGTQYF
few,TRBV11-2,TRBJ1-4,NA,TGTGCCAGCAGCTTAAGAAGGGAAAAACTGTTTTTT,CASSLRREKLFF
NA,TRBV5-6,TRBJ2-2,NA,TGTGCCAGCGAGAGAAACACCGGGGAGCTGTTTTTT,CASERNTGELFF
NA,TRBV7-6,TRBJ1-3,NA,TGTGCCAGCAGCAGGGGCAGTGGAAACACCATATATTTT,CASSRGSGNTIYF
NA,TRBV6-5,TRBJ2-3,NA,TGTGCCTGGCAGGAGGCGCCTGGAGATACGCAGTATTTT,CAWQEAPGDTQYF
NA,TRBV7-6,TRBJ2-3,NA,TGTGCCAGCAGCTCCGCCGGGCCGAGCACAGATACGCAGTATTTT,CASSSAGPSTDTQYF
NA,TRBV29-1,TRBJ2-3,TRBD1,TGCAGCGCCAACAGGGGCTACACAGATACGCAGTATTTT,CSANRGYTDTQYF
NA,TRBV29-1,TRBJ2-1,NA,TGCAGCGGAGCTCCAAGCCGGGACACTCGGAATGAGCAGTTCTTC,CSGAPSRDTRNEQFF
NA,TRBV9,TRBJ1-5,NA,TGTGCCAGCAGCCAGGGTGTAGGTTCTCAGCCCCAGCATTTT,CASSQGVGSQPQHF
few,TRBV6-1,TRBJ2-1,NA,TGTGCCAGCAGTGAAGTTCGGGATGGGGAGCAGTTCTTC,CASSEVRDGEQFF
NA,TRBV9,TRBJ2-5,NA,TGTGCCAGCAGCGCCGGGGGCCCTCCAGAGACCCAGTACTTC,CASSAGGPPETQYF